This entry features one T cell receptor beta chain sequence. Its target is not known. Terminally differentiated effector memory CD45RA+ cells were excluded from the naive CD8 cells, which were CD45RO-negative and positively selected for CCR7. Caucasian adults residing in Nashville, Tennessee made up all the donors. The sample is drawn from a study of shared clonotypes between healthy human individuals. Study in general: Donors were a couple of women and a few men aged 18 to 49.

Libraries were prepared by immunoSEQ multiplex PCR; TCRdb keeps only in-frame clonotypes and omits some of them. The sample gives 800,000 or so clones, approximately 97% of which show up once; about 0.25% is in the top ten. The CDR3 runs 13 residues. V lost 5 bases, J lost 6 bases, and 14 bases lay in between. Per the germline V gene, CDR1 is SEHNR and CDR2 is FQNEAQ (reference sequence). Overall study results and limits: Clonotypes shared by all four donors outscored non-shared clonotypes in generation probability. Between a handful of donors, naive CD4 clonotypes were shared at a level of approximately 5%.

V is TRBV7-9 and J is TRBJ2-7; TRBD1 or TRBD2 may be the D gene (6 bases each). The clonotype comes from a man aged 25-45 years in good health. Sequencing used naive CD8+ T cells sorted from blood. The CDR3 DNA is TGTGCCAGCAGCCTCGGGGGCTCGGGCGAGCAGTACTTC. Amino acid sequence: CASSLGGSGEQYF.